This T cell receptor (beta chain) was found in a study of cytomegalovirus exposure and HLA in healthy donors. Study observations and caveats: Immune exposure information comprised only CMV serostatus. Further analysis, carried out later, found HLA-associated TCR beta chains more clonally expanded than equally common other chains.

This clone was counted a single time. What it recognizes is unknown. CDR1 is SGHDN and CDR2 is FVKESK in the germline V gene. CDR3 length: 16 residues. Amplification used 60 Vbeta primers and 13 Jbeta primers. Libraries were prepared by immunoSEQ multiplex PCR; TCRdb keeps only in-frame clonotypes and omits some of them. The table records about 190,000 clones, over 60% of them present only once. The chain links TRBV14 to TRBJ2-5, with 13 positions matching TRBD2. The DNA end lines up better with TRBJ2-7; the J call may be wrong. This clonotype was obtained from a woman in her thirties or forties in good health and CMV-seronegative. The sequencing input was PBMCs. CDR3 bases: TGTGCCAGCAGCCTGGGACTAGCGGGATTCTCCTACGAGCAGTACTTC. It encodes CASSLGLAGFSYEQYF.